The 10 T cell receptor beta chains below come from one sample, sequenced in a study of CD8 T cells in ankylosing spondylitis. TCRdb itself ran the 5' RACE reads through MiXCR, one entry per CDR3 protein. The data show nearly 350,000 distinct CDR3 sequences, with over 12% seen just once and roughly 1.1% held by the top ten. The sequenced sample was blood, either unsorted or a sorted T cell fraction (not recorded which). The receptor set was obtained from a male donor with ankylosing spondylitis or in good health (not recorded which).

This clonotype was counted many times. J is TRBJ1-1 and V is TRBV5-1; TRBD1 might be the D (6 bases). Trimming stripped 0 bases from V and 5 bases from J, with 11 bases between. CDR1 and CDR2 (germline): SGHRS, YFSETQ. CDR3 length: 14 amino acids. CDR3 protein: CASSLVGGPTEAFF. CDR3 nucleotide sequence: TGCGCCAGCAGCTTGGTCGGGGGGCCGACTGAAGCTTTCTTT.

The chain links TRBV15 to TRBJ2-2; D remains unclear. Trimming took 2 bases from V and 4 from J, leaving 8 bases between them. This CDR3 spans 14 amino acids. Per germline, CDR1 LNHNV and CDR2 YYDKDF (reference sequence). CDR3 residues: CATSRLTATGELFF. For the CDR3, the DNA is TGTGCCACCAGCAGACTAACAGCCACCGGGGAGCTGTTTTTT.

This clonotype was seen more than once but under ten times. The chain employs TRBV7-9 and TRBJ1-2, with a tentative D call TRBD1 (5 bases). Germline CDR1 SEHNR, CDR2 FQNEAQ (reference sequence). The CDR3 extends over 14 amino acids. With 1 base removed from V and 12 bases from J, the gap between germline ends came to 18 bases. CDR3 region: CASSLEDGTMGDTF. For the CDR3, the DNA is TGTGCCAGCAGCTTAGAGGATGGGACTATGGGGGACACCTTC.

Only a few counts were recorded for this clonotype. The CDR3 here is CASSPRTSVTEQFF. CDR3 in DNA: TGTGCCAGCAGCCCCCGGACTAGCGTGACTGAGCAGTTCTTC. The chain uses TRBV7-2 and TRBJ2-1, with 9 bases identical to TRBD2. V was clipped by 5 bases and J by 9 bases; unmatched bases: 8. CDR1 and CDR2 from the germline V gene are SGHTA and FQGNSA. This CDR3 contains 14 residues.

The gene calls are TRBV20-1 and TRBJ2-1; D is perhaps TRBD2 (6 bases). The CDR3 contains 11 residues. Deletions cut 3 bases from V and 10 bases from J, with 10 bases between. Germline CDR1 DFQATT, CDR2 SNEGSKA (reference sequence). CDR3 DNA sequence: TGCAGTGCTAGCGGGAGATCCGAGCAGTTCTTC. It specifies CSASGRSEQFF.

This clonotype has just a few counts. V usage is TRBV9 and J usage is TRBJ2-1, with TRBD2 matching 14 bases. CDR1 is SGDLS, CDR2 YYNGEE, per germline. J lost 12 bases, V lost 6 bases, and 17 bases had no gene match. This CDR3 has 17 residues. CDR3 coding DNA: TGTGCCAGCACCAAAGACGCGGGACTAGCGGGAGACTTGGGGCAGTTCTTC. It yields the protein CASTKDAGLAGDLGQFF. Based on the CDR3 plus reference TRBV9 and TRBJ2-1, the full variable domain is DSGVTQTPKHLITATGQRVTLRCSPRSGDLSVYWYQQSLDQGLQFLIQYYNGEERAKGNILERFSAQQFPDLHSELNLSSLELGDSALYFCASTKDAGLAGDLGQFFGPGTRLTVL.

As to this clonotype: Its ends do not fully match the called genes, so a read error is possible. This chain joins TRBV18 and TRBJ1-5, with a weak D call TRBD1 (5 bases). Germline CDR1 reads KGHSH; CDR2 reads LQKENI. CDR3 length: 13 residues. The CDR3 DNA follows: TGTCCCAGCTCACAGCCCGGGACGGCGCCCCAGCATTTT. Translating gives CPSSQPGTAPQHF. The full variable domain, with the rest looked up from reference TRBV18 and TRBJ1-5, is NAGVMQNPRHLVRRRGQEARLRCSPMKGHSHVYWYRQLPEEGLKFMVYLQKENIIDESGMPKERFSAEFPKEGPSILRIQQVVRGDSAAYFCPSSQPGTAPQHFGDGTRLSIL.

This clonotype was seen a handful of times. The chain joins TRBV10-3 to TRBJ2-3; 8 bases fit TRBD1. Trimming cost V 10 bases and J 4 bases; bases outside gene matches: 22. The CDR3 has 18 amino acids. CDR1 is ENHRY and CDR2 is SYGVKD in the germline V gene. The CDR3 coding sequence is TGTGCCACCTCGTCCGGGACAGGAGTCTCAAGCTACCCAGATACGCAGTATTTT. Residues: CATSSGTGVSSYPDTQYF.

This clonotype came up a few times. This chain joins TRBV6-5 and TRBJ1-6; D unclear. V lost 0 bases and J 2 bases, leaving 8 bases between the germline ends. The V gene's germline CDR1 is MNHEY and CDR2 SVGAGI. This CDR3 has 16 amino acids. CDR3 loop: CASSYSPRAYNSPLHF. For the CDR3, the DNA is TGTGCCAGCAGTTACTCCCCTCGCGCCTATAATTCACCCCTCCACTTT.

This clonotype was detected a few times. The chain uses TRBV4-1 and TRBJ2-4; D unclear. The ends were cut back, 1 base at V and 0 bases at J, with 7 bases in the middle. Germline lookup yields CDR1 MGHRA and CDR2 YSYEKL. The CDR3 sequence is 15 residues long. CDR3 in amino acids: CASSQAGLAKNIQYF. The CDR3 DNA reads as TGCGCCAGCAGCCAAGCAGGATTAGCCAAAAACATTCAGTACTTC.